This is a list of T cell receptor beta chains from one sample in a study of blood T cell repertoires in COVID-19. Profiled with immunoSEQ multiplex PCR; TCRdb holds only in-frame clones, not every one. Counted here are around 270,000 clones, over 75% occurring once; the ten biggest clones make up 0.7% to 0.9%. The sequenced material came from peripheral blood. All receptors derive from a human donor with COVID-19, enrolled during active disease. The donor label of this sample is uncertain. Both conserved end residues are part of each CDR3. The order of the fields is J gene, D gene, V gene, clone size, CDR3 DNA, CDR3 protein. The D gene is left open where the match is weak. Rows give clone size only sometimes, using once, few, many, or a class for an expanded clone.

j_call: TRBJ1-2
d_call: -
v_call: TRBV10-3
clone_size: -
cdr3_nt: TGTGCCGCGGGGCTTGGGGCTAACTATGGCTACACCTTC
cdr3_aa: CAAGLGANYGYTF

j_call: TRBJ1-6
d_call: -
v_call: TRBV3-1/TRBV3-2
clone_size: -
cdr3_nt: TGTGCCAGCAGCCACTTTCAGAGGCAGGGTAATTCACCCCTCCACTTT
cdr3_aa: CASSHFQRQGNSPLHF

j_call: TRBJ2-1
d_call: TRBD2
v_call: TRBV27
clone_size: once
cdr3_nt: TGTGCCAGCAGTTTTTCTCCCCCTAGGGCGGGAGGGCAAACCTACAATGAGCAGTTCTTC
cdr3_aa: CASSFSPPRAGGQTYNEQFF

j_call: TRBJ1-1
d_call: -
v_call: TRBV5-6
clone_size: -
cdr3_nt: TGTGCCAGCAGCCTGGCAGGGTCGGCTGAAGCTTTCTTT
cdr3_aa: CASSLAGSAEAFF

j_call: TRBJ2-7
d_call: -
v_call: TRBV7-8
clone_size: -
cdr3_nt: TGTGCCAGCATCTCACTGGGCAGGGGCCCCTACGAGCAGTACTTC
cdr3_aa: CASISLGRGPYEQYF

j_call: TRBJ1-1
d_call: TRBD1
v_call: TRBV5-1
clone_size: -
cdr3_nt: TGCGCCAGCAGCTTCGGACAGGGGAACACTGAAGCTTTCTTT
cdr3_aa: CASSFGQGNTEAFF

j_call: TRBJ1-5
d_call: -
v_call: TRBV20-1
clone_size: few
cdr3_nt: TGCAGTGCTAGTGGGCAGGGAGGTCAAGGCAATCAGCCCCAGCATTTT
cdr3_aa: CSASGQGGQGNQPQHF

j_call: TRBJ2-7
d_call: -
v_call: TRBV9
clone_size: -
cdr3_nt: TGTGCCAGCAGCCCGCAATCAGGGGTCGAGCAGTACTTC
cdr3_aa: CASSPQSGVEQYF

j_call: TRBJ2-3
d_call: TRBD2
v_call: TRBV28
clone_size: -
cdr3_nt: TGTGCCAGCAGCCTTTACGGACTAGCGGGAGGGGAAGATACGCAGTATTTT
cdr3_aa: CASSLYGLAGGEDTQYF

j_call: TRBJ2-2
d_call: -
v_call: TRBV28
clone_size: -
cdr3_nt: TGTGCCAGCAGTCACGAGGGTGGGGAGCTGTTTTTT
cdr3_aa: CASSHEGGELFF

j_call: TRBJ2-7
d_call: -
v_call: TRBV5-1
clone_size: -
cdr3_nt: TGCGCCAGCAGCTTGGTACAGCACGAGCAGTACTTC
cdr3_aa: CASSLVQHEQYF

j_call: TRBJ1-5
d_call: -
v_call: TRBV2
clone_size: -
cdr3_nt: TGTGCCAGCAGTGGGGGCACTAATCAGCCCCAGCATTTT
cdr3_aa: CASSGGTNQPQHF

j_call: TRBJ2-1
d_call: TRBD1
v_call: TRBV10-1
clone_size: -
cdr3_nt: TGCGCCAGCAGTTATACCGGGACAGCCAAGCAGTTCTTC
cdr3_aa: CASSYTGTAKQFF

j_call: TRBJ1-1
d_call: -
v_call: TRBV2
clone_size: -
cdr3_nt: TGTGCCAGCAGCCGGGGGGGGAGTGGAGCTTTCTTT
cdr3_aa: CASSRGGSGAFF

j_call: TRBJ2-7
d_call: TRBD1
v_call: TRBV19
clone_size: -
cdr3_nt: TGTGCCAGTAGTTCCGGGACAGGGGAAAACGAGCAGTACTTC
cdr3_aa: CASSSGTGENEQYF

j_call: TRBJ1-5
d_call: -
v_call: TRBV30
clone_size: -
cdr3_nt: TGTGCCTGGAGCGTCGTCGGGATCCGTCAGCCCCAGCATTTT
cdr3_aa: CAWSVVGIRQPQHF

j_call: TRBJ2-7
d_call: TRBD1
v_call: TRBV5-5
clone_size: -
cdr3_nt: TGTGCCAGCAGTATAGGACAGGGGGTATCCTACGAGCAGTACTTC
cdr3_aa: CASSIGQGVSYEQYF

j_call: TRBJ2-1
d_call: -
v_call: TRBV6-5
clone_size: -
cdr3_nt: TGTGCCAGCAGCGTAACAGGTGGTAGTGTAAATGAGCAGTTCTTC
cdr3_aa: CASSVTGGSVNEQFF

j_call: TRBJ2-1
d_call: TRBD2
v_call: TRBV27
clone_size: -
cdr3_nt: TGTGCCAGCAGTCGCGGGAGCTCCTACAATGAGCAGTTCTTC
cdr3_aa: CASSRGSSYNEQFF

j_call: TRBJ1-4
d_call: -
v_call: TRBV19
clone_size: -
cdr3_nt: TGTGCCAGTAGTATCGCCAGGGAAAGTAATGAAAAACTGTTTTTT
cdr3_aa: CASSIARESNEKLFF

j_call: TRBJ1-5
d_call: TRBD1
v_call: TRBV29-1
clone_size: -
cdr3_nt: TGCAGCGTTGGAGGGACAGGGGTGGGGCCCCAGCATTTT
cdr3_aa: CSVGGTGVGPQHF

j_call: TRBJ2-3
d_call: TRBD2
v_call: TRBV6-4
clone_size: -
cdr3_nt: TGTGCCAGCAGTGAAGGATTCGCGGGAGGGCCGCAAGATACGCAGTATTTT
cdr3_aa: CASSEGFAGGPQDTQYF

j_call: TRBJ1-1
d_call: TRBD1
v_call: TRBV28
clone_size: few
cdr3_nt: TGTGCCAGCAGTCTCACCCAGGGGGCGGGTGAAGCTTTCTTT
cdr3_aa: CASSLTQGAGEAFF

j_call: TRBJ1-2
d_call: -
v_call: TRBV28
clone_size: few
cdr3_nt: TGTGCCAGCAGTTCCCCCGACAGGACCTGCACCTTC
cdr3_aa: CASSSPDRTCTF

j_call: TRBJ2-3
d_call: -
v_call: TRBV24-1
clone_size: -
cdr3_nt: TGTGCCACCAAGGGCGGGCTCATAACAGATACGCAGTATTTT
cdr3_aa: CATKGGLITDTQYF

j_call: TRBJ2-7
d_call: TRBD2
v_call: TRBV6-4
clone_size: -
cdr3_nt: TGTGCCAGCAGTCCGACTAGCAAGGGCTCCTACGAGCAGTACTTC
cdr3_aa: CASSPTSKGSYEQYF

j_call: TRBJ1-1
d_call: -
v_call: TRBV12-3/TRBV12-4
clone_size: -
cdr3_nt: TGTGCCAGCAGTCCCCGAGTCGGGGGTGAAGCTTTCTTT
cdr3_aa: CASSPRVGGEAFF

j_call: TRBJ1-5
d_call: -
v_call: TRBV5-1
clone_size: -
cdr3_nt: TGCGCCAGCAGCGGAGGGCCCGAGGAGCCTAAGCATTTT
cdr3_aa: CASSGGPEEPKHF

j_call: TRBJ1-1
d_call: -
v_call: TRBV18
clone_size: -
cdr3_nt: TGTGCCAGCTCACCCTCCGAGCAAGTGAACACTGAAGCTTTCTTT
cdr3_aa: CASSPSEQVNTEAFF

j_call: TRBJ1-4
d_call: TRBD1
v_call: TRBV28
clone_size: -
cdr3_nt: TGTGCCAGCAGCCACAGGGGGAGGACAGGGCGGGAAAAACTGTTTTTT
cdr3_aa: CASSHRGRTGREKLFF

j_call: TRBJ2-1
d_call: TRBD2
v_call: TRBV7-8
clone_size: -
cdr3_nt: TGTGCCAGCAGCGTGGGACTAGCGGGTAACAATGAGCAGTTCTTC
cdr3_aa: CASSVGLAGNNEQFF

j_call: TRBJ1-6
d_call: -
v_call: TRBV7-2
clone_size: once
cdr3_nt: TGTGCCAGCAGCTTAGAGGCAGGGGCACATAATTCACCCCTCCACTTT
cdr3_aa: CASSLEAGAHNSPLHF

j_call: TRBJ1-3
d_call: -
v_call: TRBV12-5
clone_size: -
cdr3_nt: TGTGCTAGTGGTTTGGGTTACACGCTGTATTTT
cdr3_aa: CASGLGYTLYF